Listed below are T cell receptor beta chains from one sample, sequenced in a study of cytomegalovirus exposure and HLA in healthy donors. This table comes from immunoSEQ multiplex PCR, and its TCRdb copy is limited to in-frame clones, with some not included. Among approximately 150,000 clones listed, approximately 86% were seen once. Sequenced input: PBMCs. The receptor source for this set is a man in his late teens or twenties in good health and CMV-seropositive. Each CDR3 is given with its conserved first and last residue. A D gene is named only where the DNA matches it firmly. Rows give clone size only sometimes, using once, few, many, or a class for an expanded clone.

TRBV6-5	TRBJ2-1	-	-	TGTGCCAGCAGTCTAATCCAAACTAGGGCTGAGCAGTTCTTC	CASSLIQTRAEQFF
TRBV14	TRBJ2-1	-	once	TGTGCCAGCCGCAGAACGGGAGTTGAGCAGTTCTTC	CASRRTGVEQFF
TRBV27	TRBJ2-7	TRBD1	-	TGTGCCAGCAGTTTCTCGGGACAGGGGGCAGACGAGCAGTACTTC	CASSFSGQGADEQYF
TRBV30	TRBJ1-2	-	-	TGTGCCTGGAGCCTCGGACAGAGCTATGGCTACACCTTC	CAWSLGQSYGYTF
TRBV6-5	TRBJ2-1	TRBD1	-	TGTGCCAGCAGTTACTCGGGTACAGGGGAGAATGAGCAGTTCTTC	CASSYSGTGENEQFF
TRBV5-1	TRBJ2-5	-	-	TGCGCCAGCAGCATCAACGAGGGGACCCAGTACTTC	CASSINEGTQYF
TRBV5-1	TRBJ1-5	-	-	TGCGCCAGCAGCCCGATACCAGGGACTAATCAGCCCCAGCATTTT	CASSPIPGTNQPQHF
TRBV27	TRBJ2-5	TRBD1	-	TGTGCCAGACAGGGGGAAGAGACCCAGTACTTC	CARQGEETQYF
TRBV5-1	TRBJ2-1	-	-	TGCGCCAGCAGCTTGGGATCTCGGGAGGGGGCCAATGAGCAGTTCTTC	CASSLGSREGANEQFF
TRBV27	TRBJ1-5	-	-	TGTGCCAGCAGTTTATCCTCGGGGATCGGGCAGCCCCAGCATTTT	CASSLSSGIGQPQHF
TRBV6-1	TRBJ2-3	-	-	TGTGCCAGCAGGACCGGGGGAGGGGGTTCAGATACGCAGTATTTT	CASRTGGGGSDTQYF
TRBV30	TRBJ2-7	TRBD1	many	TGTGCCTGGAGTCAGGGGGCGCCCCGGGAGCAGTACTTC	CAWSQGAPREQYF
TRBV5-1	TRBJ2-7	TRBD2	-	TGCGCCAGCAGCTTGTCATCTAGCGGGGCTTCCTACGAGCAGTACTTC	CASSLSSSGASYEQYF
TRBV4-2	TRBJ2-1	-	-	TGTGCCAGCAGCCAAGATTTATCAAAGTGGGCAGGTTATGAGCAGTTCTTC	CASSQDLSKWAGYEQFF
TRBV19	TRBJ1-6	TRBD1	few	TGTGCCAGTAGGAACTCGGGACAGACGAATTCACCCCTCCACTTT	CASRNSGQTNSPLHF
TRBV27	TRBJ2-1	-	-	TGTGCCAGCAGTCAGGGGAGACTAGCAGGTACCTACAATGAGCAGTTCTTC	CASSQGRLAGTYNEQFF
TRBV6-5	TRBJ2-2	-	-	TGTGCCAGCAGTTACTCGTACTCTCAGGACACCGGGGAGCTGTTTTTT	CASSYSYSQDTGELFF
TRBV14	TRBJ1-1	-	-	TGTGCCAGCAGCCAAGCCCCAAGCAGGGCCTCTGAAGCTTTCTTT	CASSQAPSRASEAFF
TRBV25-1	TRBJ1-3	-	-	TGTGCCAGCAGTGAATCAGGGGTGTTTACTGGAAACACCATATATTTT	CASSESGVFTGNTIYF
TRBV9	TRBJ1-1	-	once	TGTGCCAGCAGCCCCCACGGGGAATACACTGAAGCTTTCTTT	CASSPHGEYTEAFF
TRBV5-1	TRBJ2-1	-	-	TGCGCCAGCAGCTTGGTCGGGGTTCTCGATGAGCAGTTCTTC	CASSLVGVLDEQFF
TRBV11-1	TRBJ2-3	TRBD1	-	TGTGCCAGCAGCTCGGGACAGGGGGCGCGAAATACGCAGTATTTT	CASSSGQGARNTQYF
TRBV14	TRBJ2-3	TRBD1	-	TGTGCCAGCAGCCAGACCGGACAGGGGGTGTTTGCAGATACGCAGTATTTT	CASSQTGQGVFADTQYF
TRBV11-2	TRBJ2-7	-	-	TGTGCCAGCAGCTCTTTCTATTCCTACGAGCAGTACTTC	CASSSFYSYEQYF
TRBV19	TRBJ1-1	-	-	TGTGCCAGTAGTCTGGGCCTAGGGGCTGAAGCTTTCTTT	CASSLGLGAEAFF
TRBV2	TRBJ1-1	-	-	TGTGCCAGCAGACACGCTAGGATTAGACAGGACTCAGTAGAAGCTTTCTTT	CASRHARIRQDSVEAFF
TRBV2	TRBJ2-2	TRBD1	-	TGTGCCAGCAGTTCCTCCGGGACAGGGGGGATTGTCACCGGGGAGCTGTTTTTT	CASSSSGTGGIVTGELFF
TRBV7-9	TRBJ1-4	-	few	TGTGCCAGCAGCTTACCGACGGGGGGGTATGAAAAACTGTTTTTT	CASSLPTGGYEKLFF
TRBV19	TRBJ1-1	TRBD1	-	TGTGCCAGTAGTATCCAGGGGACAGGGGAGAACACTGAAGCTTTCTTT	CASSIQGTGENTEAFF
TRBV5-4	TRBJ1-1	-	-	TGTGCCAGCAGGGGGGGGGTCGTGACGGCGAACACTGAAGCTTTCTTT	CASRGGVVTANTEAFF
TRBV25-1	TRBJ1-1	TRBD1	-	TGTGCCAGCAGGAACCACGGACAGGAGGACACTGAAGCTTTCTTT	CASRNHGQEDTEAFF
TRBV5-1	TRBJ2-2	TRBD2	-	TGCGCCAGCAGCTTAAGACTAGCGGGCGGGGAGCTGTTTTTT	CASSLRLAGGELFF
TRBV29-1	TRBJ1-2	TRBD1	-	TGCAGCGTTGAAGATGGGCCAGGGGGCAGTGGCTACACCTTC	CSVEDGPGGSGYTF
TRBV4-2	TRBJ2-5	-	-	TGTGCCAGCAGCCAAGACGGGCAGGGTTTTAATTTGGAGACCCAGTACTTC	CASSQDGQGFNLETQYF
TRBV18	TRBJ1-6	-	-	TGTGCCAGCTCTCCGTCAAGCGGGCCACCCCTCCACTTT	CASSPSSGPPLHF
TRBV7-6	TRBJ1-2	-	once	TGTGCCAGCAGCCCCTCGACAGGCTATGGCTACACCTTC	CASSPSTGYGYTF
TRBV6-6	TRBJ2-7	TRBD1	-	TGTGCCAGCAGAAGGGGACAGGGCGCCTACGAGCAGTACTTC	CASRRGQGAYEQYF
TRBV5-1	TRBJ1-6	TRBD1	-	TGCGCCAGCGGACAGGGGGGCATAGGGTCACCCCTCCACTTT	CASGQGGIGSPLHF
TRBV5-1	TRBJ2-3	TRBD2	-	TGCGCCAGCAAGACTAGCGGGAGCACAGATACGCAGTATTTT	CASKTSGSTDTQYF
TRBV5-1	TRBJ2-1	-	-	TGCGCCAGCAGCTTGGTCCTCGACAATGAGCAGTTCTTC	CASSLVLDNEQFF
TRBV27	TRBJ1-1	-	-	TGTGCCAGCAGGCGGTCAGGGTTCACTGAAGCTTTCTTT	CASRRSGFTEAFF
TRBV6-5	TRBJ2-3	-	once	TGTGCCAGCAGCTTGGTGGGCGCTAGCACAGATACGCAGTATTTT	CASSLVGASTDTQYF
TRBV6-5	TRBJ2-7	-	-	TGTGCCAGCAAAGCGGGACGGGGGCATGGCGAGCAGTACTTC	CASKAGRGHGEQYF
TRBV6-5	TRBJ2-7	-	-	TGTGCCAGCAGGCGTAGCCCCTTCTACGAGCAGTACTTC	CASRRSPFYEQYF
TRBV5-1	TRBJ2-7	TRBD2	-	TGCGCCAGCAGAACGGCGGGAGGCGCCACCTCCTACGAGCAGTACTTC	CASRTAGGATSYEQYF